This T cell receptor (beta chain) was retrieved from a study of cytotoxic CD8 clonotypes in ibrutinib-treated CLL. The repertoire was sequenced with immunoSEQ multiplex PCR; TCRdb's copy has only in-frame clones and lacks some. The sample carries around 76,000 clones, over 80% recorded once. Looked up from germline, CDR1 is GTSNPN and CDR2 is SVGIG (reference sequence). Trimming took 4 bases from V and 2 from J, leaving 8 bases between them. There are 12 residues in the CDR3. The specimen comprised PBMCs, sampled after 24 months of ibrutinib treatment. The receptor's source is a human donor with chronic lymphocytic leukemia. V is TRBV30 and J is TRBJ2-5; D perhaps matches TRBD2 (5 bases). The DNA for the CDR3 is TGTGCCTGGACGGGCGGGCAAGAGACCCAGTACTTC. Amino acid sequence: CAWTGGQETQYF.